This TCR beta chain was profiled in a study of post-analysis software for immune sequencing data. About the research overall: The disease courses covered relapsing-remitting, secondary progressive and progressive-relapsing multiple sclerosis.

Turning to this clonotype: Its antigen is not known.

Unique molecular identifiers featured in each of the TCR beta cDNA libraries. Researchers reported approximately 480,000 cDNA molecules coming from approximately 0.91 to 9.4 million T cells. Each CDR3 protein is one row after TCRdb ran MiXCR on the PCR reads. The sample has approximately 440,000 distinct CDR3 sequences, around 40% seen once; the top ten hold roughly an eighth. Trimming at V came to 6 bases and at J to 0 bases, leaving 10 bases not matched to a gene. This CDR3 comprises 15 residues. The V gene's germline CDR1 is DFQATT and CDR2 SNEGSKA (reference sequence). Broader study findings: About five TRBV segments were more frequent in patients than controls; TRBV5-6, TRBV5-1 and TRBV20-1 belonged to this group. Controls significantly exceeded multiple sclerosis patients in normalized Chao1 diversity.

This sequence was found in a girl aged 5-17 years with multiple sclerosis. The sample was blood. The V and J genes are TRBV20-1 and TRBJ2-7, with TRBD2 matching 8 bases. CDR3 DNA: TGCAGTGCGGGCGGGAGGAGGACCTTCTCCTACGAGCAGTACTTC. Its translation is CSAGGRRTFSYEQYF.